The clone carrying this TCR beta chain was observed at least ten times. The CDR3 consists of 14 residues. Germline-derived CDR1 and CDR2 are SGHAT and FQNNGV. Deletions cut 5 bases from V and 6 bases from J, with 13 bases between. MiXCR, applied by TCRdb to the RT-PCR reads, yields one record per CDR3 protein. The sample consists of 650,000 to 800,000 distinct CDR3 sequences, approximately 15% of them appearing once. The sample was memory CD4+ T cells from blood. The source of this sequence is a female donor in good health, serving as a healthy control. This chain joins TRBV11-2 and TRBJ2-2; tentative D call: TRBD1 (6 bases). CDR3: CASSPQGAAGELFF. The CDR3 DNA reads as TGTGCCAGCAGCCCACAGGGTGCGGCCGGGGAGCTGTTTTTT.